This TCR beta chain was sequenced for a study of T cells in localized non-small cell lung cancer. Germline V gene lookup returns CDR1 SGHDT and CDR2 YYEEEE. The CDR3 has 15 residues. V was pared by 0 bases and J by 2 bases, with 12 bases between. Clones were sequenced by immunoSEQ multiplex PCR, and TCRdb holds only the in-frame ones, with some missing. Of approximately 150,000 clones listed, 70% to 90% are singletons. Study-level results: Within adjacent lung there appeared a median approximately 60 of the top 100 tumor clones. With higher T cell density in blood came longer overall survival.

A word on this clone: The antigen is unknown.

The source is an older female donor with stage I lung adenocarcinoma. Sample: peripheral blood, taken before any cancer treatment. J is TRBJ2-7 and V is TRBV5-6; no clear D gene. Here the CDR3 DNA reads TGTGCCAGCAGCTTGGTAGGCGCCATCCCCTACGAGCAGTACTTC. Amino acids: CASSLVGAIPYEQYF. The full variable domain, rest sourced from reference TRBV5-6 and TRBJ2-7, is DAGVTQSPTHLIKTRGQQVTLRCSPKSGHDTVSWYQQALGQGPQFIFQYYEEEERQRGNFPDRFSGHQFPNYSSELNVNALLLGDSALYLCASSLVGAIPYEQYFGPGTRLTVT.